The table lists the clone carrying this T cell receptor (beta chain) with many counts. Time point specified: blood at routine non-recurrence follow-up after resection. Researchers sequenced whole RNA taken from tumor, nontumor lung or frozen PBMC without sorting. This sample was taken from a study of spatial heterogeneity in lung cancer. Trimming shortened V by 3 bases and J by 5 bases, and 10 bases separated the two germline ends. Germline V gene lookup returns CDR1 ENHRY and CDR2 SYGVKD. The CDR3 is 13 residues long. TCRdb reprocessed the 5' RACE reads with MiXCR, giving one entry per CDR3 protein. The repertoire consists of about 120,000 distinct CDR3 sequences, with 12% occurring once and the leading ten covering about 15%.

This receptor was taken from a male donor with early-stage non-small cell lung cancer. The chain is built from TRBV10-3 and TRBJ1-1, with no clear D. The starting material was PBMCs, obtained at follow-up. The CDR3 region has the DNA TGTGCCATCAGTGAATGGGAGGGAACTGAAGCTTTCTTT. It yields the protein CAISEWEGTEAFF.